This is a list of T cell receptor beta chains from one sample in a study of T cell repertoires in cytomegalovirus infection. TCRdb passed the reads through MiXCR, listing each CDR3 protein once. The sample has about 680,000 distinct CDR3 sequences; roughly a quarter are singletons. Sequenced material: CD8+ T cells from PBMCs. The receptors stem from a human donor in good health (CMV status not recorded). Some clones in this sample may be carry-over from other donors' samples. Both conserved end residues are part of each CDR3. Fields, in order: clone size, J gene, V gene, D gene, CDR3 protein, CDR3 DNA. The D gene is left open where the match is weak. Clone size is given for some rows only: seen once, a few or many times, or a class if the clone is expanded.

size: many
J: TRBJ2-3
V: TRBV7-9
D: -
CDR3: CASSDGSTYTDTQYF
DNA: TGTGCCAGCAGTGACGGTTCTACCTACACAGATACGCAGTATTTT

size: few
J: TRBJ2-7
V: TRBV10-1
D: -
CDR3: CASSESSFPYYEQYF
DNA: TGCGCCAGCAGTGAGTCAAGCTTTCCATACTACGAGCAGTACTTC

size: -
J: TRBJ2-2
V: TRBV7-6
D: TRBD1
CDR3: CANSLMHQGAITGELFF
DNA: TGTGCCAACAGCTTAATGCACCAGGGGGCGATCACCGGGGAGCTGTTTTTT

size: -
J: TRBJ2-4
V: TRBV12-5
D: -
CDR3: CASGLVAEGAIKNIQYF
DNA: TGTGCTAGTGGTTTGGTAGCTGAGGGAGCTATTAAAAACATTCAGTACTTC

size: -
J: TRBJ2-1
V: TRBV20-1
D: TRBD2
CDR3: CSARGRGGGNEQFF
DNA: TGCAGTGCTAGGGGCCGGGGGGGCGGCAATGAGCAGTTCTTC

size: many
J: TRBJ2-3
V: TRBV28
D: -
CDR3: CASNTSPRPDTQYF
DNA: TGTGCCAGCAATACTAGCCCTAGGCCAGATACGCAGTATTTT

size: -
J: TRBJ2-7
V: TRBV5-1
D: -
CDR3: CASSVDRLEQYF
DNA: TGCGCCAGCAGCGTGGACCGGTTGGAGCAGTACTTC

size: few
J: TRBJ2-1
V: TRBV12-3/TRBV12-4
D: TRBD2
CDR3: CASLAGGGYEQFF
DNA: TGTGCCAGCTTAGCGGGGGGAGGGTATGAGCAGTTCTTC

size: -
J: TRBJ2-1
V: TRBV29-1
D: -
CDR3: CSVGQGDPYNEQFF
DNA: TGCAGCGTTGGGCAGGGTGACCCCTACAATGAGCAGTTCTTC

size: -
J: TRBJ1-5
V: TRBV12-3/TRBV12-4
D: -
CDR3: CTSSLNRGNQPQHF
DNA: TGTACCAGCAGTCTGAACAGGGGCAATCAGCCCCAGCATTTT

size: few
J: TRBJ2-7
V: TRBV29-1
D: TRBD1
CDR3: CSVEGYGTGSYEQYF
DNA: TGCAGCGTTGAGGGGTATGGGACAGGATCCTACGAGCAGTACTTC

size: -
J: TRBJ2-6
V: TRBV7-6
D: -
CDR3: CAIPTKIGANVLTF
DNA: TGTGCCATTCCGACAAAAATCGGGGCCAACGTCCTGACTTTC

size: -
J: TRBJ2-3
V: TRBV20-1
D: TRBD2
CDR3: CSARGGLEFDTQYF
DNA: TGCAGTGCTCGGGGGGGCCTCGAGTTCGATACGCAGTATTTT

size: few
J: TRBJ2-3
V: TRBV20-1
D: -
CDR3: CSLTPDLRTDTQYF
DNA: TGCAGCCTCACGCCGGACTTGCGGACAGATACGCAGTATTTT

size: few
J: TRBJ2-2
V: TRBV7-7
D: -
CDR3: CASSLEAGINTGELFF
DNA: TGTGCTAGCAGCTTAGAGGCAGGGATAAACACCGGGGAGCTGTTTTTT

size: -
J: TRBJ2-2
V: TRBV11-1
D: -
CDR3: CASSFSGVLSFGELFF
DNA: TGTGCCAGCAGCTTCTCAGGAGTACTCTCTTTTGGGGAGCTGTTTTTT

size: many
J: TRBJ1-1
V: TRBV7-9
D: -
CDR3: CASSFYSQENTEAFF
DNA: TGTGCCAGCAGCTTCTACTCCCAAGAGAACACTGAAGCTTTCTTT